The 14 T cell receptor beta chains listed next were all sequenced from one sample in a study of blood T cell repertoires in COVID-19. Profiled with immunoSEQ multiplex PCR; TCRdb holds only in-frame clones, not every one. The table has around 200,000 clones, more than 80% seen once; the top ten hold under 11%. The sequenced material came from peripheral blood. The receptors come from a woman older than 75 with acute or convalescent COVID-19.

The genes are TRBV11-3 and TRBJ2-2; a possible D gene is TRBD2 (7 bases). The V end lost 7 bases, the J end lost 4 bases, and 19 bases lay between the germline ends. Germline CDR1 SGHNT, CDR2 YENEEA. The CDR3 covers 16 residues. The CDR3 DNA sequence: TGTGCCAGCACCCCCCTAGCGGCAGGGGTCACCGGGGAGCTGTTTTTT. Translating it yields CASTPLAAGVTGELFF.

This clone was recorded at least ten times. The chain couples TRBV25-1 to TRBJ1-4, with 8 bases that match TRBD1. With 1 base clipped from V and 1 base from J, the junction kept 5 bases outside the gene matches. This CDR3 has 17 residues. Germline CDR1 MGHDK, CDR2 SYGVNS. The CDR3 coding sequence is TGTGCCAGCAGTGAATGGGGACAGGCCTTAACTAATGAAAAACTGTTTTTT. It specifies CASSEWGQALTNEKLFF.

The rearrangement uses TRBV7-2 and TRBJ1-2, with TRBD1 matching 7 bases. The CDR3 contains 14 residues. V shed 4 bases, J shed 3 bases, and the junction held 5 bases outside the gene matches. In germline, CDR1 is SGHTA, CDR2 FQGNSA. This CDR3 reads CASSSDGTDYGYTF. The CDR3, as DNA: TGTGCCAGCAGCTCCGACGGGACAGACTATGGCTACACCTTC.

This clone was observed a single time. V is TRBV10-3 and J is TRBJ2-7; 10 bases are shared with TRBD2. Unmatched junction bases numbered 13, after V lost 4 bases and J lost 4 bases. Germline V CDR1 and CDR2: ENHRY, SYGVKD. The CDR3 has 17 residues. In DNA, the CDR3 is TGTGCCATCAGTGCGAGTTCGGGTAGCGGGAGGATGTACGAGCAGTACTTC. Protein: CAISASSGSGRMYEQYF.

The chain joins TRBV3-1 (or the pseudogene TRBV3-2) to TRBJ2-5; 10 bases match TRBD1. Germline loops: CDR1 LGHDT, CDR2 YNNKEL (reference sequence). The CDR3 is 15 residues long. The junction had 5 bases not matched to a gene; V was cut back by 3 bases and J by 4 bases. The CDR3 sequence: CASSQSGTGVETQYF. The CDR3 DNA reads as TGTGCCAGCAGCCAGTCCGGGACAGGGGTAGAGACCCAGTACTTC.

This chain joins TRBV19 and TRBJ1-2, with D hard to call. V was trimmed by 3 bases and J by 4 bases, leaving 9 bases between them. The CDR3 spans 13 residues. Germline assignment: CDR1 LNHDA and CDR2 SQIVND (reference sequence). For the CDR3, the DNA is TGTGCCAGTAGTATTGCGGGCCTCTATGGCTACACCTTC. It encodes CASSIAGLYGYTF.

The genes are TRBV29-1 and TRBJ2-7; D gene unclear. There are 12 residues in the CDR3. Trimming pared 3 bases from V and 2 bases from J, leaving 8 bases between. Germline V CDR1 and CDR2: SQVTM, ANQGSEA. Written as DNA, the CDR3 is TGCAGCGTTGAGGGCCAAACCTACGAGCAGTACTTC. It yields the protein CSVEGQTYEQYF.

This chain connects TRBV6-2 or TRBV6-3 to TRBJ1-2; D is ambiguous. Germline-derived CDR1 and CDR2 are MNHEY and SVGEGT. Trimming cost V 0 bases and J 7 bases, with 6 bases left between them. The CDR3 length is 12 residues. The CDR3 loop reads CASSYSKLGYTF. CDR3 DNA sequence: TGTGCCAGCAGTTACTCGAAGCTTGGCTACACCTTC.

The chain carries TRBV4-3 and TRBJ1-6; tentatively, D is TRBD1 (5 bases). Trimming stripped 0 bases from V and 7 bases from J, with 7 bases between. Germline V gene lookup returns CDR1 LGHNA and CDR2 YSLEER. The CDR3 covers 14 residues. The CDR3 reads CASSQDGGNSPLHF. The CDR3 DNA reads TGCGCCAGCAGCCAAGACGGGGGGAATTCACCCCTCCACTTT.

CDR3 loop: CASSATGNSGNTIYF. DNA of the CDR3: TGCGCCAGCAGCGCGACAGGGAACTCTGGAAACACCATATATTTT. The rearrangement joins TRBV5-1 to TRBJ1-3; 7 bases are shared with TRBD1. CDR1 and CDR2 from the germline V gene are SGHRS and YFSETQ. The V and J ends lost 4 bases and 0 bases, in that order; junction bases with no gene match: 4. CDR3 length: 15 amino acids. Full variable domain (rest looked up from reference TRBV5-1 and TRBJ1-3): KAGVTQTPRYLIKTRGQQVTLSCSPISGHRSVSWYQQTPGQGLQFLFEYFSETQRNKGNFPGRFSGRQFSNSRSEMNVSTLELGDSALYLCASSATGNSGNTIYFGEGSWLTVV.

The chain has TRBV19 and TRBJ2-6, with TRBD1 identical over 7 bases. Germline trimming cut 6 bases from V and 0 bases from J; bases unmatched to any gene: 11. CDR3 size: 18 residues. Germline CDR1 LNHDA, CDR2 SQIVND (reference sequence). The CDR3 DNA is TGTGCCAGTAGCCCCGGACAGGCGATTCCCTCTGGGGCCAACGTCCTGACTTTC. It specifies CASSPGQAIPSGANVLTF. Drawing the rest from reference TRBV19 and TRBJ2-6, the complete variable domain is DGGITQSPKYLFRKEGQNVTLSCEQNLNHDAMYWYRQDPGQGLRLIYYSQIVNDFQKGDIAEGYSVSREKKESFPLTVTSAQKNPTAFYLCASSPGQAIPSGANVLTFGAGSRLTVL.

The chain joins TRBV11-2 to TRBJ1-1; 9 positions agree with TRBD1. Germline V gives CDR1 SGHAT, CDR2 FQNNGV. CDR3 length equals 16 residues. V trimming: 1 base; J trimming: 4 bases; junction bases outside the gene matches: 7. In DNA, the CDR3 is TGTGCCAGCAGCTTAGCCGTCACAGGGGGCACCACTGAAGCTTTCTTT. Residues: CASSLAVTGGTTEAFF.

This clone was picked up one time. The chain has TRBV2 and TRBJ1-4, with 11 bases aligning to TRBD1. Germline CDR1 SNHLY, CDR2 FYNNEI. The V gene end was trimmed by 4 bases and the J gene end by 8 bases; junction bases not matched to a gene: 3. The CDR3 length is 14 residues. CDR3 sequence reads: CASSGTGGVEKLFF. CDR3 bases: TGTGCCAGCAGTGGGACAGGGGGCGTGGAAAAACTGTTTTTT.

The chain has TRBV6-2 or TRBV6-3 and TRBJ2-4; 11 bases agree with TRBD2. Losses at the gene ends were 2 bases for V and 3 bases for J; bases not matched to a gene: 9. This CDR3 is 18 amino acids long. Per the germline V gene, CDR1 is MNHEY and CDR2 is SVGEGT. The CDR3 nucleotides are TGTGCCAGCAGTTACGTACTAGCGGGGGTGGATGACAAAAACATTCAGTACTTC. Translated: CASSYVLAGVDDKNIQYF.